The 20 T cell receptor beta chains below all came from one sample that was sequenced in a study of metastatic and nonmetastatic thyroid tumors. No patient had received any treatment before thyroid surgery. TCRdb re-clonotyped the PCR reads through MiXCR. Of 35,000 to 40,000 clones in the sample, 20% were seen once. Sample: blood. The receptor source for this set is a female donor with papillary thyroid cancer or a benign thyroid nodule (not recorded which). Some clones in this sample may be carry-over from other donors' samples.

The rearrangement uses TRBV7-2 and TRBJ1-6; D is uncertain. V shed 2 bases and J shed 10 bases, with 6 bases lying between them. CDR3 length: 12 residues. Germline loops: CDR1 SGHTA, CDR2 FQGNSA. CDR3 DNA sequence: TGTGCCAGCAGCTTATGGGTGTCACCCCTCCACTTT. The encoded protein is CASSLWVSPLHF.

This clone was counted between two and nine times. This chain joins TRBV28 and TRBJ1-1; no clear D gene. Germline V lookup: CDR1 MDHEN, CDR2 SYDVKM. CDR3 length: 15 residues. V was pared by 3 bases and J by 5 bases, with 16 bases between. The CDR3 sequence is CASSFSLARGTEAFF. The CDR3 DNA is TGTGCCAGCAGTTTCTCGTTGGCGCGAGGTACTGAAGCTTTCTTT.

The chain employs TRBV12-3 or TRBV12-4 and TRBJ1-1; TRBD1 is a possible D gene (5 bases). Trimming pared 4 bases from V and 5 bases from J, leaving 14 bases between. This CDR3 is 14 amino acids long. The CDR3 here is CASSSFGAGTEAFF. For the CDR3, the DNA is TGTGCCAGCAGTTCATTTGGGGCAGGGACTGAAGCTTTCTTT.

This clone was seen at least ten times. The chain combines TRBV3-1 with TRBJ2-5; 7 nucleotides match TRBD2. After removal of 4 bases from V and 5 bases from J, the junction contained 10 bases not matched to a gene. CDR1 and CDR2 from the germline V gene are LGHDT and YNNKEL (reference sequence). CDR3 length: 15 amino acids. CDR3 residues: CASSPTRLAGETQYF. CDR3 DNA: TGTGCCAGCAGCCCGACCCGACTAGCTGGCGAGACCCAGTACTTC.

In this sample, this clone turned up many times. V and J are TRBV15 and TRBJ1-4; 8 bases align to TRBD1. CDR3 length equals 14 residues. After removal of 4 bases from V and 5 bases from J, the junction contained 3 bases not matched to a gene. Germline assignment: CDR1 LNHNV and CDR2 YYDKDF (reference sequence). As DNA, the CDR3 is TGTGCCACCAGCATTAGGACAGGGAATGAAAAACTGTTTTTT. Translating it yields CATSIRTGNEKLFF. The full variable domain, its missing parts supplied by reference TRBV15 and TRBJ1-4, is DAMVIQNPRYQVTQFGKPVTLSCSQTLNHNVMYWYQQKSSQAPKLLFHYYDKDFNNEADTPDNFQSRRPNTSFCFLDIRSPGLGDTAMYLCATSIRTGNEKLFFGSGTQLSVL.

This clone showed up just a few times. The chain combines TRBV24-1 with TRBJ2-7; tentative D call: TRBD1 (6 bases). V dropped 7 bases and J dropped 3 bases, with 12 bases sitting between them. This CDR3 region has 13 residues. Germline CDR1 KGHDR, CDR2 SFDVKD. CDR3 residues: CATRQGPHYEQYF. The CDR3 nucleotides are TGTGCCACCAGACAGGGTCCCCACTACGAGCAGTACTTC.

This clone was observed at least ten times. The J gene is TRBJ2-3, the V gene TRBV7-2; D remains ambiguous. This CDR3 has 12 residues. Germline assignment: CDR1 SGHTA and CDR2 FQGNSA. The V gene lost 5 bases and the J gene lost 4 bases, with 7 bases spanning the gap. The CDR3 DNA reads as TGTGCCAGCAGCCCTGCGGCAGATACGCAGTATTTT. Protein sequence: CASSPAADTQYF.

This chain connects TRBV2 to TRBJ1-1; D not resolved. The CDR3 totals 13 residues. Trimming pared 2 bases from V and 1 base from J, leaving 5 bases between. CDR1 and CDR2 from the germline V gene are SNHLY and FYNNEI. The DNA for the CDR3 is TGTGCCAGCAGTGAATTGGAGAACACTGAAGCTTTCTTT. It is translated as CASSELENTEAFF.

This clone came up many times. Different DNA sequences within this sample yield the same CDR3. The V and J genes are TRBV19 and TRBJ1-1, with D possibly matching TRBD1 (6 bases). Germline V gene lookup returns CDR1 LNHDA and CDR2 SQIVND (reference sequence). CDR3 length: 16 residues. V lost 0 bases, J lost 4 bases, and 15 bases lay in between. Written as DNA, the CDR3 is TGTGCCAGTAGTATAGATAATCCAGGGGCAGCCACTGAAGCTTTCTTT. Residues: CASSIDNPGAATEAFF. Full variable domain (missing parts from reference TRBV19 and TRBJ1-1): DGGITQSPKYLFRKEGQNVTLSCEQNLNHDAMYWYRQDPGQGLRLIYYSQIVNDFQKGDIAEGYSVSREKKESFPLTVTSAQKNPTAFYLCASSIDNPGAATEAFFGQGTRLTVV.

There are a few counts of this clone. The rearrangement links TRBV28 to TRBJ1-1; tentatively, D is TRBD1 (5 bases). Per germline, CDR1 MDHEN and CDR2 SYDVKM. The CDR3 loop spans 14 amino acids. The V and J ends lost 5 bases and 1 base respectively, with 11 bases between them. CDR3 sequence: CASSLHRPNTEAFF. The CDR3 region has the DNA TGTGCCAGCAGTCTACACAGGCCGAACACTGAAGCTTTCTTT.

In its sample, this clone was seen a few times. This chain uses TRBV6-1 with TRBJ1-1; D gene unclear. Germline assignment: CDR1 MNHNS and CDR2 SASEGT. Trimming took off 6 bases at V and 6 bases at J, with 11 bases between the two ends. The CDR3 is 12 residues long. This CDR3 is CASRVVRAEAFF. DNA for the CDR3: TGTGCCAGCAGAGTGGTGCGGGCTGAAGCTTTCTTT.

This clone occurred many times. The rearrangement links TRBV11-2 to TRBJ1-4; no clear D. V lost 5 bases to trimming and J lost 2 bases, with 15 bases between them. Germline-derived CDR1 and CDR2 are SGHAT and FQNNGV. This CDR3 contains 16 residues. CDR3 sequence: CASSPRPGGTNEKLFF. The CDR3 DNA reads TGTGCCAGCAGCCCCAGACCGGGAGGCACTAATGAAAAACTGTTTTTT.

This clone was seen many times. The gene calls are TRBV11-3 and TRBJ2-3, with a weak D call TRBD2 (5 bases). V lost 1 base to trimming and J lost 1 base, with 9 bases between them. The germline V gene has CDR1 SGHNT and CDR2 YENEEA. This CDR3 has 15 residues. DNA of the CDR3: TGTGCCAGCAGCTTAGGTTCCGGGGGCACAGATACGCAGTATTTT. Its protein product is CASSLGSGGTDTQYF.

This clone appeared a few times. The rearrangement joins TRBV18 to TRBJ1-5, with TRBD1 matching 8 bases. Germline trimming cut 2 bases from V and 4 bases from J; bases unmatched to any gene: 7. The CDR3 loop spans 16 amino acids. Per germline, CDR1 KGHSH and CDR2 LQKENI. This chain's CDR3 is CASSPDLRQGNQPQHF. In nucleotides, the CDR3 is TGTGCCAGCTCACCAGACCTTCGACAGGGGAATCAGCCCCAGCATTTT. Full variable domain (missing parts from reference TRBV18 and TRBJ1-5): NAGVMQNPRHLVRRRGQEARLRCSPMKGHSHVYWYRQLPEEGLKFMVYLQKENIIDESGMPKERFSAEFPKEGPSILRIQQVVRGDSAAYFCASSPDLRQGNQPQHFGDGTRLSIL.

This clone was counted at least ten times. The genes are TRBV20-1 and TRBJ2-3, with TRBD1 matching over 8 bases. V shed 4 bases and J 1 base; nucleotides not matched to a gene: 7. The germline V gene encodes CDR1 DFQATT and CDR2 SNEGSKA (reference sequence). This CDR3 spans 15 amino acids. The chain's CDR3 is CSAILRGRGTDTQYF. The CDR3 DNA reads as TGCAGTGCTATCCTCAGGGGGCGCGGCACAGATACGCAGTATTTT.

This clone was seen once. This chain uses TRBV7-2 with TRBJ2-2; 8 nucleotides match TRBD1. CDR3 length: 15 residues. Germline CDR1 and CDR2: SGHTA and FQGNSA. V was clipped by 6 bases and J by 4 bases; unmatched bases: 7. Here the CDR3 DNA reads TGTGCCAGCAGTGCAGGGGGCGCGGTCACCGGGGAGCTGTTTTTT. Translated, it gives CASSAGGAVTGELFF.

This clone occurred many times. The chain employs TRBV2 and TRBJ2-5, with D hard to call. CDR3 length equals 13 residues. The germline V and J ends were trimmed by 4 bases and 5 bases, with 11 bases remaining between them. Looked up from germline, CDR1 is SNHLY and CDR2 is FYNNEI. CDR3 residues: CASSVRVSETQYF. The CDR3, as DNA: TGTGCCAGCAGTGTAAGGGTGTCGGAGACCCAGTACTTC.

This clone was detected ten times or more. The chain joins TRBV6-5 to TRBJ2-3, with TRBD2 matching 7 bases. Germline V CDR1 and CDR2: MNHEY, SVGAGI. The CDR3 has 15 residues. J was trimmed by 6 bases and V by 0 bases; bases with no gene match: 6. Here the CDR3 DNA reads TGTGCCAGCAGTTACTCTGGGCGGGGGTGGGATACGCAGTATTTT. Its translation: CASSYSGRGWDTQYF.

Many counts were recorded for this clone. The chain combines TRBV5-1 with TRBJ2-3; a possible D gene is TRBD1 (6 bases). The CDR3 sequence is 16 residues long. Between the trimmed V and J ends, which lost 5 bases and 1 base, there was a span of 17 bases. Germline assignment: CDR1 SGHRS and CDR2 YFSETQ. The CDR3 protein is CASRTGDEFRTDTQYF. In DNA, the CDR3 is TGCGCCAGCAGGACAGGTGATGAGTTTCGCACAGATACGCAGTATTTT.

Concerning this clone: The germline gene is not matched at one end of the junction; a read error may be the cause. V is TRBV9 and J is TRBJ2-3; D gene unclear. Per the germline V gene, CDR1 is SGDLS and CDR2 is YYNGEE. The CDR3 length is 15 residues. This chain's CDR3 is CASSGDPVNTYTQYF. The CDR3 DNA is TGTGCCAGCAGCGGAGACCCGGTCAACACATATACGCAGTATTTT. Supplemented by reference TRBV9 and TRBJ2-3, the full variable domain reads DSGVTQTPKHLITATGQRVTLRCSPRSGDLSVYWYQQSLDQGLQFLIQYYNGEERAKGNILERFSAQQFPDLHSELNLSSLELGDSALYFCASSGDPVNTYTQYFGPGTRLTVL.